The clone carrying this T cell receptor (beta chain) is medium-sized. Participants' own reports of clinical history determined their cohort assignment. Two consecutive negative NP/OP PCR tests, clearance, or resolved symptoms defined Cohort 3 recovery. This entry is derived from a study of blood T cell repertoires in COVID-19. On the study more broadly: PBMCs, B-cell-depleted T cells, or T cells provided the cDNA or gDNA that made up the material.

In the original workflow: How many nucleated cells were present was estimated from reference gene primer amplification. Measured with immunoSEQ multiplex PCR; TCRdb has only the in-frame clones, and not every one. V and J calls and clone size are those listed in that table; D and trimming were worked out from the DNA. The table has 140,000 to 150,000 clones, around 80% seen once. Germline CDR1 MRHNA, CDR2 SNTAGT. V trimming: 3 bases; J trimming: 4 bases; junction bases outside the gene matches: 6. CDR3 length: 16 amino acids. Material: PBMCs or T cells enriched from blood (not recorded which). This TCR was sampled from a woman aged 50 to 60 who had recovered from COVID-19. V is TRBV6-4 and J is TRBJ2-1, with 10 bases matching TRBD2. CDR3 sequence: CASSEEAGGPYNEQFF. DNA for the CDR3: TGTGCCAGCAGTGAGGAAGCGGGGGGGCCATACAATGAGCAGTTCTTC.